What follows is one TCR beta chain and its context. The antigen remains unidentified. These data come from a study of CD8+ T cells in alopecia areata. Study results and caveats: Scalp sample sequencing also detects resident alphabeta T cells of normal skin. For lesional scalp, especially alopecia totalis/universalis, clonality was higher than in normal scalp.

The trim removed 5 bases at V and 15 bases at J, leaving 9 bases unmatched. The germline gives CDR1 SGHVS, CDR2 FNYEAQ. CDR3 size: 12 residues. T lymphocytes (CD4+ and CD8+) were sorted from PBMCs. cDNA prepared by RNA extraction and subsequent reverse transcription served as the template for sequencing. Data came from immunoSEQ multiplex PCR; TCRdb stores just in-frame clones and leaves some out. The table lists 90,000 to 130,000 clones, approximately 59% of them singletons, with 20% to 25% in the top ten. The source is a human donor in good health. The chain couples TRBV7-6 to TRBJ2-3; TRBD1 matches 9 bases. The specimen sequenced was CD8+ T cells sorted from blood. In DNA form, the CDR3 reads TGTGCCAGCAGCGATCCCGGGACAGGGCCCTATTTT. This gives the protein CASSDPGTGPYF. Supplemented by reference TRBV7-6 and TRBJ2-3, the full variable domain reads GAGVSQSPRYKVTKRGQDVALRCDPISGHVSLYWYRQALGQGPEFLTYFNYEAQQDKSGLPNDRFSAERPEGSISTLTIQRTEQRDSAMYRCASSDPGTGPYFGPGTRLTVL.